The 14 T cell receptor beta chains given below trace back to one sample, sequenced in a study of CD8 T cells in Susac syndrome. An amount of RNA that ranged from roughly 0.5 to 1 ug was reverse transcribed with random hexamers. One entry per CDR3 protein, called by TCRdb with MiXCR from the immunoSEQ multiplex PCR reads. The profile covers 150,000 or so distinct CDR3 sequences, with 95% appearing a single time and 0.14% taken by the ten largest. Sample: CD4+ T cells from PBMCs. Source of these receptors: a human donor with Susac syndrome.

The J gene is TRBJ1-2, the V gene TRBV30, with D uncertain. In germline, CDR1 is GTSNPN, CDR2 SVGIG (reference sequence). The CDR3 consists of 11 residues. The ends were cut back, 0 bases at V and 7 bases at J, with 6 bases in the middle. In DNA, the CDR3 is TGTGCCTGGAGTGTAAGAGGTGGCTACACCTTC. It encodes CAWSVRGGYTF.

This chain connects TRBV29-1 to TRBJ1-1, with 8 nucleotides matching TRBD1. CDR3 length: 14 amino acids. The germline V gene has CDR1 SQVTM and CDR2 ANQGSEA. V gave up 7 bases and J gave up 0 bases; unmatched junction bases: 7. The CDR3 is CSARDRLMNTEAFF. The CDR3, as DNA: TGCAGCGCCCGGGACAGGCTTATGAACACTGAAGCTTTCTTT.

The J gene is TRBJ2-1, the V gene TRBV5-1, with 15 bases matching TRBD2. Germline V lookup: CDR1 SGHRS, CDR2 YFSETQ. The ends lost 4 bases at V and 5 bases at J; junction bases unmatched: 7. CDR3 length: 17 amino acids. The CDR3 DNA reads as TGCGCCAGCAGCCAGGGACTAGCGGGGGGCTTAGACAATGAGCAGTTCTTC. Its translation: CASSQGLAGGLDNEQFF.

The J gene is TRBJ2-5, the V gene TRBV29-1; 8 bases are shared with TRBD1. Losses at the gene ends were 4 bases for V and 2 bases for J; bases not matched to a gene: 12. Germline V gene sequence: CDR1 SQVTM, CDR2 ANQGSEA. The CDR3 covers 16 residues. This CDR3 is CSVVRGQASSQETQYF. The DNA for the CDR3 is TGCAGCGTTGTTAGGGGACAGGCGAGTTCACAAGAGACCCAGTACTTC.

The chain joins TRBV9 to TRBJ2-1; D possibly matches TRBD1 or TRBD2 (6 bases each). Germline V gives CDR1 SGDLS, CDR2 YYNGEE. V was pared by 0 bases and J by 3 bases, with 10 bases between. This CDR3 spans 15 amino acids. CDR3 DNA: TGTGCCAGCAGCGTAGGAGGAGGGGGCTACAATGAGCAGTTCTTC. The encoded protein is CASSVGGGGYNEQFF.

The rearrangement links TRBV5-1 to TRBJ2-7; D remains unclear. V was cut by 7 bases and J by 7 bases, with 15 bases left in between. The CDR3 consists of 12 residues. CDR1 is SGHRS and CDR2 is YFSETQ in the germline V gene. CDR3 bases: TGCGCCAGCCGAGACAAGGGCGAGGAGCAGTACTTC. Translated, it gives CASRDKGEEQYF.

V gene TRBV21-1 combines with J gene TRBJ1-5. TRBV21-1 is a pseudogene. The CDR3 is 15 amino acids. CDR3 nucleotides: TGTGCCAGCAGCAAAGCGGAGGAGAGTGGTCCGCCCCAGCATTTT. It yields the protein CASSKAEESGPPQHF.

The sample holds one count of this clonotype. V usage is TRBV30 and J usage is TRBJ1-2; 8 nucleotides match TRBD1. The CDR3 is made up of 13 amino acids. In germline, CDR1 is GTSNPN, CDR2 SVGIG (reference sequence). After removal of 1 base from V and 7 bases from J, the junction contained 5 bases not matched to a gene. The DNA of the CDR3 is TGTGCCTGGAGTGAGACAGGGGTTTTTGGCTACACCTTC. This encodes CAWSETGVFGYTF.

This clonotype showed up just once. V usage is TRBV5-4 and J usage is TRBJ2-7; TRBD2 agrees at 7 bases. The CDR3 sequence is 16 residues long. Germline loops: CDR1 SGHNT, CDR2 YYREEE (reference sequence). V gave up 0 bases and J gave up 0 bases; unmatched junction bases: 6. CDR3 DNA: TGTGCCAGCAGCTTGGGTCTCGGGGGGAGCTCCTACGAGCAGTACTTC. It is translated as CASSLGLGGSSYEQYF.

In its sample, this clonotype was seen once. The chain links TRBV27 to TRBJ2-5; 12 bases fit TRBD2. Germline trimming cut 6 bases from V and 3 bases from J; bases unmatched to any gene: 11. The CDR3 runs to 17 residues. Germline-derived CDR1 and CDR2 are MNHEY and SMNVEV (reference sequence). The CDR3 sequence is CASSPLAGGPWKETQYF. The CDR3, as DNA: TGTGCCAGCAGCCCCCTAGCGGGGGGGCCTTGGAAAGAGACCCAGTACTTC.

This chain uses TRBV9 with TRBJ1-1; 7 bases line up with TRBD1. V was pared by 3 bases and J by 0 bases, with 5 bases of the junction left unmatched. The CDR3 extends over 15 amino acids. Germline-derived CDR1 and CDR2 are SGDLS and YYNGEE. In DNA, the CDR3 is TGTGCCAGCAGCGGGGAGGGACAGATGAACACTGAAGCTTTCTTT. It codes for CASSGEGQMNTEAFF.

The V and J genes are TRBV4-2 and TRBJ2-1; D is uncertain. Germline values: CDR1 LGHNA, CDR2 YNFKEQ. V gave up 6 bases and J gave up 10 bases, with 19 bases separating them. The CDR3 spans 14 residues. The CDR3 DNA is TGTGCCAGCAGTCGCCTCGAGACAACCAGAGAGCAGTTCTTC. Its translation is CASSRLETTREQFF.

This sequence joins TRBV7-9 and TRBJ2-2; TRBD1 is a possible D gene (6 bases). The CDR3 covers 13 residues. CDR1 SEHNR and CDR2 FQNEAQ come from the germline V gene (reference sequence). The V end was cut by 5 bases, the J end by 9 bases, with 13 bases between. CDR3: CASSNQQGRELFF. DNA of the CDR3: TGTGCCAGCAGCAACCAACAGGGACGGGAGCTGTTTTTT.

The J gene is TRBJ2-7, the V gene TRBV7-2; TRBD2 matches 8 bases. V shed 4 bases, J shed 9 bases, and the junction held 11 bases outside the gene matches. This CDR3 spans 14 amino acids. The germline CDR1 and CDR2 sequences are SGHTA and FQGNSA. CDR3 amino acids: CASSSASGLTMQYF. The DNA of the CDR3 is TGTGCCAGCAGCTCGGCTAGCGGGCTTACGATGCAGTACTTC. The complete variable domain, with remaining parts taken from reference TRBV7-2 and TRBJ2-7, reads GAGVSQSPSNKVTEKGKDVELRCDPISGHTALYWYRQSLGQGLEFLIYFQGNSAPDKSGLPSDRFSAERTGGSVSTLTIQRTQQEDSAVYLCASSSASGLTMQYFGPGTRLTVT.